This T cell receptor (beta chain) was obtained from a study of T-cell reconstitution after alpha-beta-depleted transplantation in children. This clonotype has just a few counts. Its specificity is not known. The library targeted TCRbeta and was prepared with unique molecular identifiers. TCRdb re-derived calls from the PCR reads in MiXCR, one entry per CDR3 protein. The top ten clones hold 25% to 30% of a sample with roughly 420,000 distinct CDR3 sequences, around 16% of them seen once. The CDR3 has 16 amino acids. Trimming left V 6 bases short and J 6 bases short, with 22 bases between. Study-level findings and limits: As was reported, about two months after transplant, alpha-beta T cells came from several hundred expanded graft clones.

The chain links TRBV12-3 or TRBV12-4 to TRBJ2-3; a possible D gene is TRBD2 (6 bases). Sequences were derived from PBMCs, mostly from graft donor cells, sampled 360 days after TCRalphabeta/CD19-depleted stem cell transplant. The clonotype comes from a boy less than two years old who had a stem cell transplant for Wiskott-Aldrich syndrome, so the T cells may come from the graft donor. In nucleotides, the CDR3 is TGTGCCAGCAGCCCGGGACTCCCCAGGGCCAGGGATACGCAGTATTTT. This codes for CASSPGLPRARDTQYF.